This T cell receptor beta chain was identified during a study of blood T cell repertoires in COVID-19. Study information: Italy, Spain and the United States were the sources of the convalescent and acute COVID-19 samples. T cells, B-cell-depleted T cells, or PBMCs provided the cDNA or gDNA that served as material.

The CDR3 covers 15 residues. Germline values: CDR1 MNHNY, CDR2 SVGAGI (reference sequence). V shed 7 bases, J shed 7 bases, and the junction held 9 bases outside the gene matches. Seattle patients were enrolled during active infection and followed longitudinally. Per the original methods: How many nucleated cells were present was estimated from reference gene primer amplification. TCRdb's copy holds only in-frame clones and misses some; the assay was immunoSEQ multiplex PCR. The V and J calls and the clone size are those of that table, but D and trimming were determined from the DNA. The table includes 45,000 to 50,000 clones, about nine tenths detected once.

The sequence came from a woman aged 80 or over with COVID-19, enrolled during active disease. Material: peripheral blood. The gene calls are TRBV6-6 and TRBJ1-6; 8 bases align to TRBD1. This CDR3 is CASTPRDRMNSPLHF. CDR3 bases: TGTGCCAGCACCCCCCGGGACAGGATGAATTCACCCCTCCACTTT.